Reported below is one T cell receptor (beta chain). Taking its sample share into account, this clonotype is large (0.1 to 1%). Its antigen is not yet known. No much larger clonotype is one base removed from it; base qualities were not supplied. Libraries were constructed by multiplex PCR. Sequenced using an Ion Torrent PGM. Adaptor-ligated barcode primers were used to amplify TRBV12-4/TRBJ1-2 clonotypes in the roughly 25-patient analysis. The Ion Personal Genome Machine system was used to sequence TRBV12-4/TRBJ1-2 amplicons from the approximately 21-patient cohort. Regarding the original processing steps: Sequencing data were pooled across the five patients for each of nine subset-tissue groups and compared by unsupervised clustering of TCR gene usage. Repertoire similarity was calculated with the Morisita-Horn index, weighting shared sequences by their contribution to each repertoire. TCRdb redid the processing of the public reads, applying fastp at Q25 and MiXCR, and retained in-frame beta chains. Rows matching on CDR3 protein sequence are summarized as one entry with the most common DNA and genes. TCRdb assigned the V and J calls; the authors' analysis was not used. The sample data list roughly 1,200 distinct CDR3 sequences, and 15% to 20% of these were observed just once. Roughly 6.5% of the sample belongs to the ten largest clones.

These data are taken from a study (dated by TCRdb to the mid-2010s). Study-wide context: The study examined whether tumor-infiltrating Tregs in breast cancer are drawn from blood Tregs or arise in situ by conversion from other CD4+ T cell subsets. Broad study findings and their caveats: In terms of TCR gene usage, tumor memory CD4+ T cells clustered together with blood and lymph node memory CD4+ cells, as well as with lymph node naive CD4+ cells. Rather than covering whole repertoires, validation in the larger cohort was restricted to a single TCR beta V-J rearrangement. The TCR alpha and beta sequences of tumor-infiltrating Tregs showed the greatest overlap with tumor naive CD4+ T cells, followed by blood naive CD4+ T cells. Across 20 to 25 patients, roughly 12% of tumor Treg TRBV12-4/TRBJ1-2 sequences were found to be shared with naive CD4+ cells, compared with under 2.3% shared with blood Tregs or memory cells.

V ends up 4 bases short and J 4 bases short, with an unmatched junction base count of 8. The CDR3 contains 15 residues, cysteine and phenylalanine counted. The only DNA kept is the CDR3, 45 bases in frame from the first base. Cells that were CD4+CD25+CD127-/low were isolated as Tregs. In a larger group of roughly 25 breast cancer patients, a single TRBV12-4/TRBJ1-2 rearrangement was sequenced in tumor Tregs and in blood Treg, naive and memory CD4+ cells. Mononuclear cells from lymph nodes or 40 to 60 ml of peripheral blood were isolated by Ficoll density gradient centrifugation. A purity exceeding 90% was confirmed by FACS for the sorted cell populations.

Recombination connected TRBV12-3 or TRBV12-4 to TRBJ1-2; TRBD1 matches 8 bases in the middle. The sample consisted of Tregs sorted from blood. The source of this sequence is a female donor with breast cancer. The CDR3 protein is CASSSSGTGGYGYTF. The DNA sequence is TGTGCCAGCAGTTCTTCCGGGACAGGAGGCTATGGCTACACCTTC.